A selection of T cell receptor beta chains follows, all from one sample in a study of shared clonotypes between healthy human individuals. Measured with immunoSEQ multiplex PCR; TCRdb has only the in-frame clones, and not every one. The sample contains a few hundred thousand clones, around 80% of which appear only once. Input material: PBMCs. The source of these receptors is a woman in her 40s in good health. Some clones in this sample may be carry-over from other donors' samples. The CDR3 runs from the conserved cysteine through the conserved F or W. The order of the fields is CDR3 DNA, CDR3 protein, J gene, CDR3 length, clone size, V gene, D gene. The D gene is left open where the match is weak. Clone size is stated in some rows and not others, as once, few, many or a class when expanded.

CDR3 DNA: TGTGCCAGCTCACCGGGGACTAGCGGGAGAAATGAGCAGTTCTTC
CDR3 protein: CASSPGTSGRNEQFF
J gene: TRBJ2-1
CDR3 length: 15
clone size: .
V gene: TRBV18
D gene: TRBD2

CDR3 DNA: TGTGCCAGCAGCGCTACTAGCGGGAGCAACACCGGGGAGCTGTTTTTT
CDR3 protein: CASSATSGSNTGELFF
J gene: TRBJ2-2
CDR3 length: 16
clone size: .
V gene: TRBV7-9
D gene: TRBD2

CDR3 DNA: TGTGCCAGCAGCCTCGCGGTGTACTCCTACAATGAGCAGTTCTTC
CDR3 protein: CASSLAVYSYNEQFF
J gene: TRBJ2-1
CDR3 length: 15
clone size: .
V gene: TRBV28
D gene: .

CDR3 DNA: TGTGCCAGCAGCCAAGATCGCCCCGGGGAGCTGTTTTTT
CDR3 protein: CASSQDRPGELFF
J gene: TRBJ2-2
CDR3 length: 13
clone size: .
V gene: TRBV4-2
D gene: .

CDR3 DNA: TGTGCCAGCAGGGAACAGGGAACCAACTATGGCTACACCTTC
CDR3 protein: CASREQGTNYGYTF
J gene: TRBJ1-2
CDR3 length: 14
clone size: .
V gene: TRBV6-6
D gene: .

CDR3 DNA: TGTGCCAGCAGCGGGGGAACACAGAGAGAGCAGTACTTC
CDR3 protein: CASSGGTQREQYF
J gene: TRBJ2-7
CDR3 length: 13
clone size: .
V gene: TRBV9
D gene: .

CDR3 DNA: TGTGCCAGCAGCCACCGGACACTATTGGGGAGTGTTGGCACAGATACGCAGTATTTT
CDR3 protein: CASSHRTLLGSVGTDTQYF
J gene: TRBJ2-3
CDR3 length: 19
clone size: once
V gene: TRBV28
D gene: .

CDR3 DNA: TGTGCCAGCGGCGGGAGAAATCCGTTCGAGCAGTACTTC
CDR3 protein: CASGGRNPFEQYF
J gene: TRBJ2-7
CDR3 length: 13
clone size: .
V gene: TRBV11-1
D gene: TRBD2

CDR3 DNA: TGTGCCAGCGGGGCGGCGGGGGCCAAAGGTACGCAGTATTTT
CDR3 protein: CASGAAGAKGTQYF
J gene: TRBJ2-3
CDR3 length: 14
clone size: .
V gene: TRBV5-4
D gene: .

CDR3 DNA: TGTGCCAGCAGTCCAGGATCGGAAGGATACGATACGCAGTATTTT
CDR3 protein: CASSPGSEGYDTQYF
J gene: TRBJ2-3
CDR3 length: 15
clone size: .
V gene: TRBV27
D gene: .

CDR3 DNA: TGTGCCAGCAGCCCCGGGTCGGGAGGGCCGGAGACCCAGTACTTC
CDR3 protein: CASSPGSGGPETQYF
J gene: TRBJ2-5
CDR3 length: 15
clone size: .
V gene: TRBV11-2
D gene: TRBD2